Listed below are T cell receptor beta chains from one sample, sequenced in a study of blood T cells in healthy people across ages. TCRdb re-derived calls from the 5' RACE reads in MiXCR, one entry per CDR3 protein. The sample has 650,000 to 900,000 distinct CDR3 sequences, around 62% seen once. The sequencing sample was made of blood. These receptors were taken from a man younger than 45 in good health. The CDR3 runs from the conserved cysteine through the conserved F or W. A D gene is named only where the DNA matches it firmly. Size is omitted from some rows. Given values are once, few, many or a class for expanded clones.

d_gene: -; v_gene: TRBV9; len: 15; j_gene: TRBJ1-1; abundance: few; CDR3aa: CASSVNTGPNTEAFF; CDR3nt: TGTGCCAGCAGCGTAAACACAGGACCGAACACTGAAGCTTTCTTT
d_gene: TRBD1; v_gene: TRBV12-3/TRBV12-4; len: 15; j_gene: TRBJ2-5; abundance: -; CDR3aa: CASSSLRDRQETQYF; CDR3nt: TGTGCCAGCAGTTCCCTCCGGGACAGACAAGAGACCCAGTACTTC
d_gene: -; v_gene: TRBV6-2/TRBV6-3; len: 16; j_gene: TRBJ2-1; abundance: -; CDR3aa: CASSYSRGHPYNEQFF; CDR3nt: TGTGCCAGCAGTTACTCGAGGGGACATCCATACAATGAGCAGTTCTTC
d_gene: TRBD1; v_gene: TRBV28; len: 12; j_gene: TRBJ2-7; abundance: -; CDR3aa: CASQGAWYEQYF; CDR3nt: TGTGCCAGCCAGGGGGCTTGGTACGAGCAGTACTTC
d_gene: -; v_gene: TRBV7-3; len: 14; j_gene: TRBJ2-4; abundance: -; CDR3aa: CASSFSGQQNIQYF; CDR3nt: TGTGCCAGCAGCTTTTCAGGACAGCAAAACATTCAGTACTTC
d_gene: -; v_gene: TRBV25-1; len: 13; j_gene: TRBJ2-1; abundance: -; CDR3aa: CASSGTGRPEQFF; CDR3nt: TGTGCCAGCAGTGGGACGGGGAGGCCCGAGCAGTTCTTC
d_gene: -; v_gene: TRBV12-3/TRBV12-4; len: 15; j_gene: TRBJ1-4; abundance: few; CDR3aa: CASSLDRETSEKLFF; CDR3nt: TGTGCCAGCAGTTTAGACAGGGAAACTTCTGAAAAACTGTTTTTT
d_gene: -; v_gene: TRBV20-1; len: 14; j_gene: TRBJ2-7; abundance: -; CDR3aa: CSARGGAYSYEQYF; CDR3nt: TGCAGTGCTAGAGGAGGGGCCTACTCCTACGAGCAGTACTTC
d_gene: -; v_gene: TRBV4-3; len: 15; j_gene: TRBJ2-7; abundance: -; CDR3aa: CASSQRSEGTYEQYF; CDR3nt: TGCGCCAGCAGCCAAAGGTCCGAGGGCACCTACGAGCAGTACTTC
d_gene: -; v_gene: TRBV28; len: 13; j_gene: TRBJ2-7; abundance: -; CDR3aa: CASSSTLNYEQYF; CDR3nt: TGTGCCAGCAGTTCGACACTGAACTACGAGCAGTACTTC
d_gene: -; v_gene: TRBV29-1; len: 12; j_gene: TRBJ1-4; abundance: few; CDR3aa: CSVEAGDEKLFF; CDR3nt: TGCAGCGTTGAGGCGGGGGATGAAAAACTGTTTTTT
d_gene: -; v_gene: TRBV29-1; len: 12; j_gene: TRBJ2-7; abundance: few; CDR3aa: CSASRDNYEQYF; CDR3nt: TGCAGCGCCAGCCGGGACAACTACGAGCAGTACTTC
d_gene: TRBD1; v_gene: TRBV5-1; len: 13; j_gene: TRBJ2-1; abundance: -; CDR3aa: CASTGQGNEWQFF; CDR3nt: TGCGCCAGCACGGGACAGGGGAATGAGTGGCAGTTCTTC
d_gene: TRBD2; v_gene: TRBV10-3; len: 15; j_gene: TRBJ2-2; abundance: -; CDR3aa: CAISQIAGSAGELFF; CDR3nt: TGTGCCATCAGCCAAATAGCGGGGTCCGCCGGGGAGCTGTTTTTT
d_gene: -; v_gene: TRBV21-1; len: 16; j_gene: TRBJ1-2; abundance: -; CDR3aa: CASSKAPTAPNYGYTF; CDR3nt: TGTGCCAGCAGCAAAGCCCCGACAGCCCCTAACTATGGCTACACCTTC
d_gene: TRBD2; v_gene: TRBV29-1; len: 15; j_gene: TRBJ2-3; abundance: -; CDR3aa: CSGELAGASTDTQYF; CDR3nt: TGCAGCGGAGAACTAGCGGGTGCTAGCACAGATACGCAGTATTTT
d_gene: TRBD2; v_gene: TRBV4-2; len: 17; j_gene: TRBJ2-5; abundance: -; CDR3aa: CASSHGTSGRVEETQYF; CDR3nt: TGTGCCAGCAGCCATGGGACTAGCGGCCGCGTTGAGGAGACCCAGTACTTC
d_gene: TRBD2; v_gene: TRBV4-2; len: 16; j_gene: TRBJ2-7; abundance: many; CDR3aa: CASSLFNSGGAREQYF; CDR3nt: TGTGCCAGCAGCCTGTTTAATAGCGGGGGGGCGAGGGAGCAGTACTTC
d_gene: -; v_gene: TRBV12-3/TRBV12-4; len: 15; j_gene: TRBJ2-6; abundance: -; CDR3aa: CASSLEHTGANVLTF; CDR3nt: TGTGCCAGCAGTTTAGAACACACTGGGGCCAACGTCCTGACTTTC
d_gene: -; v_gene: TRBV2; len: 14; j_gene: TRBJ1-2; abundance: few; CDR3aa: CASSERVAYGGYTF; CDR3nt: TGTGCCAGCAGTGAGAGGGTTGCATACGGTGGCTACACCTTC
d_gene: -; v_gene: TRBV18; len: 15; j_gene: TRBJ2-7; abundance: -; CDR3aa: CASSPPAQGSYEQYF; CDR3nt: TGTGCCAGCTCACCACCGGCACAGGGATCCTACGAGCAGTACTTC
d_gene: -; v_gene: TRBV7-2; len: 15; j_gene: TRBJ2-3; abundance: -; CDR3aa: CASSQRTIFTDTQYF; CDR3nt: TGTGCCAGCAGCCAACGAACTATTTTCACAGATACGCAGTATTTT
d_gene: -; v_gene: TRBV4-1; len: 11; j_gene: TRBJ1-1; abundance: -; CDR3aa: CASSQIGEAFF; CDR3nt: TGCGCCAGCAGCCAAATCGGGGAAGCTTTCTTT
d_gene: -; v_gene: TRBV3-1; len: 14; j_gene: TRBJ2-1; abundance: -; CDR3aa: CASSQVPGAYEQFF; CDR3nt: TGTGCCAGCAGCCAAGTCCCGGGGGCTTACGAGCAGTTCTTC
d_gene: -; v_gene: TRBV29-1; len: 14; j_gene: TRBJ2-1; abundance: -; CDR3aa: CSSGRGTPHNEQFF; CDR3nt: TGCAGCTCGGGTAGGGGGACCCCTCACAATGAGCAGTTCTTC
d_gene: TRBD2; v_gene: TRBV7-2; len: 16; j_gene: TRBJ2-5; abundance: -; CDR3aa: CASSLRGTRAPNEQYF; CDR3nt: TGTGCCAGCAGCCTCCGGGGGACTAGGGCCCCGAATGAGCAGTACTTC
d_gene: TRBD1; v_gene: TRBV10-3; len: 14; j_gene: TRBJ2-5; abundance: few; CDR3aa: CAISESTGTETQYF; CDR3nt: TGTGCCATCAGTGAGTCGACAGGGACCGAGACCCAGTACTTC
d_gene: -; v_gene: TRBV15; len: 13; j_gene: TRBJ2-1; abundance: -; CDR3aa: CATRGSDDNEQFF; CDR3nt: TGTGCCACGAGGGGGTCGGACGACAATGAGCAGTTCTTC
d_gene: -; v_gene: TRBV15; len: 19; j_gene: TRBJ2-1; abundance: once; CDR3aa: CATSRGRVAGTSSYNEQFF; CDR3nt: TGTGCCACCAGCAGAGGACGGGTGGCGGGTACAAGCTCCTACAATGAGCAGTTCTTC
d_gene: -; v_gene: TRBV12-3/TRBV12-4; len: 16; j_gene: TRBJ1-2; abundance: once; CDR3aa: CASSPPTAASYYGYTF; CDR3nt: TGTGCCAGCAGCCCACCGACGGCAGCCTCCTATTATGGCTACACCTTC
d_gene: TRBD1; v_gene: TRBV9; len: 15; j_gene: TRBJ1-4; abundance: few; CDR3aa: CASSGLTGLGEKLFF; CDR3nt: TGTGCCAGCAGCGGGTTGACAGGGCTAGGTGAAAAACTGTTTTTT
d_gene: TRBD2; v_gene: TRBV29-1; len: 15; j_gene: TRBJ2-1; abundance: once; CDR3aa: CSVARGGASYNEQFF; CDR3nt: TGCAGCGTTGCACGCGGGGGGGCCTCCTACAATGAGCAGTTCTTC
d_gene: -; v_gene: TRBV9; len: 14; j_gene: TRBJ1-2; abundance: -; CDR3aa: CASSVISEVYGYTF; CDR3nt: TGTGCCAGCAGCGTAATAAGCGAGGTCTATGGCTACACCTTC
d_gene: -; v_gene: TRBV20-1; len: 12; j_gene: TRBJ2-7; abundance: -; CDR3aa: CSAASPTREQYF; CDR3nt: TGCAGTGCTGCTTCACCGACCCGCGAGCAGTACTTC
d_gene: -; v_gene: TRBV21-1; len: 16; j_gene: TRBJ2-7; abundance: -; CDR3aa: CASSKIRETGAYEQYF; CDR3nt: TGTGCCAGCAGCAAAATTCGGGAGACAGGGGCCTACGAGCAGTACTTC
d_gene: TRBD1; v_gene: TRBV20-1; len: 13; j_gene: TRBJ2-1; abundance: -; CDR3aa: CSALRQGYNEQFF; CDR3nt: TGCAGTGCTCTTAGACAGGGCTACAATGAGCAGTTCTTC
d_gene: -; v_gene: TRBV15; len: 16; j_gene: TRBJ2-1; abundance: -; CDR3aa: CATSRAAGTDYNEQFF; CDR3nt: TGTGCCACCAGCAGGGCGGCGGGGACTGACTACAATGAGCAGTTCTTC
d_gene: TRBD1; v_gene: TRBV12-3/TRBV12-4; len: 15; j_gene: TRBJ1-2; abundance: -; CDR3aa: CASSLGTGSDYGYTF; CDR3nt: TGTGCCAGCAGTTTAGGGACAGGGAGCGACTATGGCTACACCTTC
d_gene: -; v_gene: TRBV12-3/TRBV12-4; len: 11; j_gene: TRBJ2-1; abundance: few; CDR3aa: CASRSDIEQFF; CDR3nt: TGTGCCAGCAGGTCGGATATTGAGCAGTTCTTC
d_gene: -; v_gene: TRBV6-6; len: 13; j_gene: TRBJ2-4; abundance: -; CDR3aa: CASTPTTGDIQYF; CDR3nt: TGTGCCAGCACTCCCACGACGGGGGACATTCAGTACTTC
d_gene: TRBD1; v_gene: TRBV6-1; len: 16; j_gene: TRBJ2-1; abundance: -; CDR3aa: CASSVTLDRVLNEQFF; CDR3nt: TGTGCCAGCAGTGTAACCCTGGACAGGGTGCTCAATGAGCAGTTCTTC
d_gene: -; v_gene: TRBV7-2; len: 14; j_gene: TRBJ2-1; abundance: few; CDR3aa: CAGSSRATLGEQFF; CDR3nt: TGTGCCGGCTCTTCTCGGGCCACCCTGGGTGAGCAGTTCTTC
d_gene: TRBD2; v_gene: TRBV5-5; len: 15; j_gene: TRBJ2-7; abundance: -; CDR3aa: CASSNRLAGLYEQYF; CDR3nt: TGTGCCAGCAGCAACAGACTAGCGGGACTATACGAGCAGTACTTC
d_gene: TRBD1; v_gene: TRBV4-2; len: 14; j_gene: TRBJ1-6; abundance: -; CDR3aa: CASSTRDRSSPLHF; CDR3nt: TGTGCCAGCAGCACCCGGGACAGGTCCTCACCCCTCCACTTT